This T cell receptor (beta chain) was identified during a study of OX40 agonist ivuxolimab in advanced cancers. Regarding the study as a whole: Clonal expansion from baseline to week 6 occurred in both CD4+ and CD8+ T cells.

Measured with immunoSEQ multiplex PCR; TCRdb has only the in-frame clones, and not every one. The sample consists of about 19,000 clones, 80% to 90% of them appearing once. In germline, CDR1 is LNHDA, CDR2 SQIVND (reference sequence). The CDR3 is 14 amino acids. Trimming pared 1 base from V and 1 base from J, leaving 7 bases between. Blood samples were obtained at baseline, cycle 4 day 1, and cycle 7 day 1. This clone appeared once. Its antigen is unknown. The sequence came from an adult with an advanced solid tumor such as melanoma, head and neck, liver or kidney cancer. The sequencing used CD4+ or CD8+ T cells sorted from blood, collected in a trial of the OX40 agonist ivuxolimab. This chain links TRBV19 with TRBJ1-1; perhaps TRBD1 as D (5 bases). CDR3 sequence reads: CASSIGGTNTEAFF. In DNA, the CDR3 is TGTGCCAGTAGTATAGGCGGGACGAACACTGAAGCTTTCTTT.